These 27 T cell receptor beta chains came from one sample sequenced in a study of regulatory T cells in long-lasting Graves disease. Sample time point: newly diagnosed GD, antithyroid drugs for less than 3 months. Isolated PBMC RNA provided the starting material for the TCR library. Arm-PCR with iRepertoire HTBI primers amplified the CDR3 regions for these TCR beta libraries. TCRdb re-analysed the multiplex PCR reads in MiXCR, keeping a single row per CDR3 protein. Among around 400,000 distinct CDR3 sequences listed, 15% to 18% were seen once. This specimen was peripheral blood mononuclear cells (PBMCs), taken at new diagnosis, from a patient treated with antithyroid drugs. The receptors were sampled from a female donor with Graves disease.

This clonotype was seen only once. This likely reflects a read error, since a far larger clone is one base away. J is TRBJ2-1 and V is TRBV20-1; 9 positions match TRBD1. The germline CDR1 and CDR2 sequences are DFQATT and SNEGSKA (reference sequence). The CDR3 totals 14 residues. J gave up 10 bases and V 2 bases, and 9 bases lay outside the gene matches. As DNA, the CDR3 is TGCAGTGCTAGATCACAGGGGGCTCTCTCCGAGCAGTTCTTC. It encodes CSARSQGALSEQFF.

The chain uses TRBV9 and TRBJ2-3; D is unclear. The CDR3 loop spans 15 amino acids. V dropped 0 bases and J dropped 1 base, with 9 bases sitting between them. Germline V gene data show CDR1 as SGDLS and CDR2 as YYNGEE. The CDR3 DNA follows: TGTGCCAGCAGCGTAGAAGGTCGGGGCACAGATACGCAGTATTTT. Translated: CASSVEGRGTDTQYF.

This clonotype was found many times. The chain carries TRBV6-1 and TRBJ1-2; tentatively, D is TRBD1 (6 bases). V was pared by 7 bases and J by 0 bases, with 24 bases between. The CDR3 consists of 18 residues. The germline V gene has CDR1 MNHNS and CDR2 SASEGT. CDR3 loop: CASNQNYRDLGANYGYTF. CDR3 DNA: TGTGCCAGCAACCAAAACTACAGGGACCTCGGAGCTAACTATGGCTACACCTTC.

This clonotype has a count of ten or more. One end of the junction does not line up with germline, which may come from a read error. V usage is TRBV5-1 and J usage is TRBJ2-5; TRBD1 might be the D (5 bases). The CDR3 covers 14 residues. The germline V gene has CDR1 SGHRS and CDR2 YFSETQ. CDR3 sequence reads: CASSLDRGPETQYF. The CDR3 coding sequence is TGTGCCAGCAGCTTAGATAGGGGCCCAGAGACCCAGTACTTC.

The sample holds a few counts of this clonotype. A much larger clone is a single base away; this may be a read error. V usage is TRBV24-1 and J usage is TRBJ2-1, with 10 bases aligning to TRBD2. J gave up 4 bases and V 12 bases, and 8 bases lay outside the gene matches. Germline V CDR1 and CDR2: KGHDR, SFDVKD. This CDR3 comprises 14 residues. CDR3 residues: CAASGTSDYNEQFF. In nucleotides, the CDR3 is TGTGCCGCCTCCGGGACTAGCGATTACAATGAGCAGTTCTTC.

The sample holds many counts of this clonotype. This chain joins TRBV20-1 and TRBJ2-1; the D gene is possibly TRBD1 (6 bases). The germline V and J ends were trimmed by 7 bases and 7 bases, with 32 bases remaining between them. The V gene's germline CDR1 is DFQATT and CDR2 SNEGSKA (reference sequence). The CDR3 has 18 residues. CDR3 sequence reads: CSVWFLWGQSGRDNEQFF. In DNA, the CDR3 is TGCAGTGTCTGGTTTCTGTGGGGGCAATCAGGACGAGATAATGAGCAGTTCTTC.

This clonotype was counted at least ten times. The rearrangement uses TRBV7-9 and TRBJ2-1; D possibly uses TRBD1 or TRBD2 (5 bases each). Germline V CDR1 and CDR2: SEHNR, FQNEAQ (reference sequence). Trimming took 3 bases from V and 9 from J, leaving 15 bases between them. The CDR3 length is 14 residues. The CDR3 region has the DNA TGTGCCAGCAGCTTGGGCAGGGTTGAGGGTGAGCAGTTCTTC. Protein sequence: CASSLGRVEGEQFF.

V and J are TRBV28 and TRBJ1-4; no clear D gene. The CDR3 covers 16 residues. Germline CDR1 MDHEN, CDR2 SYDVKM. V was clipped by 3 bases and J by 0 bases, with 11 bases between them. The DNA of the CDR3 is TGTGCCAGCAGTTTCGGACGGTTTACAACTAATGAAAAACTGTTTTTT. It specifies CASSFGRFTTNEKLFF. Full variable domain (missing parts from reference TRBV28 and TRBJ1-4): DVKVTQSSRYLVKRTGEKVFLECVQDMDHENMFWYRQDPGLGLRLIYFSYDVKMKEKGDIPEGYSVSREKKERFSLILESASTNQTSMYLCASSFGRFTTNEKLFFGSGTQLSVL.

The CDR3 loop reads CASSLQGTAGRRAFF. CDR3 nucleotide sequence: TGTGCCAGCAGTTTACAGGGGACAGCCGGGCGTCGGGCTTTCTTT. The V and J genes are TRBV28 and TRBJ1-1; 7 bases map to TRBD1. V shed 2 bases and J 11 bases; nucleotides not matched to a gene: 14. CDR1 and CDR2 (germline): MDHEN, SYDVKM. CDR3 length: 15 residues.

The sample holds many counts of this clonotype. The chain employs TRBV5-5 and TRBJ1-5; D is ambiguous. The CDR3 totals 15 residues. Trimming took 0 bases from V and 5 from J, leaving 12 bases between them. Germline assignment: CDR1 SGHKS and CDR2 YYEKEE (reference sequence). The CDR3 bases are TGTGCCAGCAGCTTGGCCGGGGAGGTCCATCAGCCCCAGCATTTT. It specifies CASSLAGEVHQPQHF.

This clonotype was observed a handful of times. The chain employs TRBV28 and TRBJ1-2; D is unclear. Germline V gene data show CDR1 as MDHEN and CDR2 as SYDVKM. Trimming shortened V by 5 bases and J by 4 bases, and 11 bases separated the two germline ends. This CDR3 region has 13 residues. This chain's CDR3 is CASSPLGGYGYTF. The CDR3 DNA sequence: TGTGCCAGCAGTCCCCTCGGCGGCTATGGCTACACCTTC.

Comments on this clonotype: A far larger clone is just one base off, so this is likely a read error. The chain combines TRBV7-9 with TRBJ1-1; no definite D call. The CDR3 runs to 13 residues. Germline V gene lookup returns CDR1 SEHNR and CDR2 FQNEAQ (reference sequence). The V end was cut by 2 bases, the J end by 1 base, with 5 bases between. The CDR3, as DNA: TGTGCCAGCAGCTTAATAGAGAACACTGAAGCTTTCTTT. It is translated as CASSLIENTEAFF. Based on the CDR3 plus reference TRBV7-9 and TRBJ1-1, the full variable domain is DTGVSQNPRHKITKRGQNVTFRCDPISEHNRLYWYRQTLGQGPEFLTYFQNEAQLEKSRLLSDRFSAERPKGSFSTLEIQRTEQGDSAMYLCASSLIENTEAFFGQGTRLTVV.

The chain's CDR3 is CSVDLPGGTGELFF. For the CDR3, the DNA is TGCAGCGTTGACCTACCCGGGGGCACCGGGGAGCTGTTTTTT. This sequence joins TRBV29-1 and TRBJ2-2, with TRBD2 as a possible D gene (6 bases). Germline V gene lookup returns CDR1 SQVTM and CDR2 ANQGSEA. CDR3 length equals 14 residues. With 3 bases removed from V and 4 bases from J, the gap between germline ends came to 12 bases.

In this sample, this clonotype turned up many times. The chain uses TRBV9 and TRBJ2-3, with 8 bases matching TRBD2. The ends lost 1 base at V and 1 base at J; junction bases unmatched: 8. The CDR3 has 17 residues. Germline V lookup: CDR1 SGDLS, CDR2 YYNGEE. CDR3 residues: CASSVRPWRGGTDTQYF. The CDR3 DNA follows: TGTGCCAGCAGCGTACGCCCCTGGCGGGGGGGCACAGATACGCAGTATTTT.

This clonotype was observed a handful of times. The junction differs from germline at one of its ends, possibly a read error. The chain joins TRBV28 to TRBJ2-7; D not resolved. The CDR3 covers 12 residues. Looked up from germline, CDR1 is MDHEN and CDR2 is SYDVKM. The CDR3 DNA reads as TGTGCCGGCAGTTTATTTCGGTACGAGCAGTACTTC. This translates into CAGSLFRYEQYF.

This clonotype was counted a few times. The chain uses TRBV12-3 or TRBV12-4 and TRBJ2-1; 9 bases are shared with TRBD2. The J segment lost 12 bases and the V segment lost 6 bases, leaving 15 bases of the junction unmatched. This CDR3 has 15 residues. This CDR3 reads CASSASGRTALWQFF. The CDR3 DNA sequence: TGTGCCAGCAGCGCAAGCGGGAGGACCGCTTTGTGGCAGTTCTTC.

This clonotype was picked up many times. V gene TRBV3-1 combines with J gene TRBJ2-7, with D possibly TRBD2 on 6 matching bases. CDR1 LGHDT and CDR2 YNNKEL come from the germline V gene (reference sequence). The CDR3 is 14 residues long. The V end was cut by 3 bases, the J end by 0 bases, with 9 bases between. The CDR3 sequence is CASSHGRDSYEQYF. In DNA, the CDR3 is TGTGCCAGCAGCCACGGGCGGGACTCCTACGAGCAGTACTTC.

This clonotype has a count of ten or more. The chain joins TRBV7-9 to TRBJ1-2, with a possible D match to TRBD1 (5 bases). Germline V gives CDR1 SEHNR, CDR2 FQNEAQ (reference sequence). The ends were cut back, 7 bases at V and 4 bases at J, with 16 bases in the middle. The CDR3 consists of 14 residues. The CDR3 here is CASTPSVGTYGYTF. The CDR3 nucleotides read TGTGCCAGCACCCCGTCGGTCGGGACCTATGGCTACACCTTC.

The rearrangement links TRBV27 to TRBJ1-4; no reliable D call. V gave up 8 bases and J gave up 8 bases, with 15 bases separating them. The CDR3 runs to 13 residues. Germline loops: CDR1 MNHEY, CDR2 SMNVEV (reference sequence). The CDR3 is CASRETSGEKLFF. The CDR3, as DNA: TGTGCCAGCCGCGAGACCTCCGGGGAAAAACTGTTTTTT.

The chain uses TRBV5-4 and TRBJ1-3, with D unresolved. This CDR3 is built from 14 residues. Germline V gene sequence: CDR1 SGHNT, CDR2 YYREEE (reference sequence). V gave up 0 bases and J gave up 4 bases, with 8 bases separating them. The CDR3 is CASSLGAPGNTIYF. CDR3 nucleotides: TGTGCCAGCAGCTTGGGGGCCCCCGGAAACACCATATATTTT.

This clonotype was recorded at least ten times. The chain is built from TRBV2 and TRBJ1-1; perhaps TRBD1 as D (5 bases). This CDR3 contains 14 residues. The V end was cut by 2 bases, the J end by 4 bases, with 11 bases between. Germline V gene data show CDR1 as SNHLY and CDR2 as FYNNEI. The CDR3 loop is CASSEYQGTTEAFF. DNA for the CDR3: TGTGCCAGCAGTGAATACCAGGGTACCACTGAAGCTTTCTTT.

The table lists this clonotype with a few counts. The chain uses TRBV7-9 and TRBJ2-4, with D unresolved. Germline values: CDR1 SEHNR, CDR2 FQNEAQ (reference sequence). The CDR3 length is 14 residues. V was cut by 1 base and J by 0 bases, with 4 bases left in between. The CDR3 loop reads CASSLVLAKNIQYF. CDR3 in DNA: TGTGCCAGCAGCTTAGTTTTAGCCAAAAACATTCAGTACTTC.

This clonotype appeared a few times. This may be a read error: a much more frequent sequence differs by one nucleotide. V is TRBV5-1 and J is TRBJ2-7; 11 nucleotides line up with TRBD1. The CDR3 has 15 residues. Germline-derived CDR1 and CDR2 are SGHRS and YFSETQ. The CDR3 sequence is CASSFPGQGVYERYF. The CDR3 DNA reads TGCGCCAGCAGCTTCCCGGGACAGGGGGTGTACGAGCGGTACTTC.

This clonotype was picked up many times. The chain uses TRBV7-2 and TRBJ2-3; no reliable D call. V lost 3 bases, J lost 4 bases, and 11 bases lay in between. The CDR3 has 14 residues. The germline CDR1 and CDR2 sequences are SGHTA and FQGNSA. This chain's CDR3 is CASSFSGYADTQYF. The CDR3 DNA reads TGTGCCAGCAGCTTTAGTGGTTACGCAGATACGCAGTATTTT.

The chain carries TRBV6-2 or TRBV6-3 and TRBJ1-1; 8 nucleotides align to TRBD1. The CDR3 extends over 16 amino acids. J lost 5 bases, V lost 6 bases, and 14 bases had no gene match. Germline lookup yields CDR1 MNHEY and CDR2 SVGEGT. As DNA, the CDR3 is TGTGCCAGCAGCTCCGGACAGGGAATCGGGTTAACTGAAGCTTTCTTT. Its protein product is CASSSGQGIGLTEAFF.

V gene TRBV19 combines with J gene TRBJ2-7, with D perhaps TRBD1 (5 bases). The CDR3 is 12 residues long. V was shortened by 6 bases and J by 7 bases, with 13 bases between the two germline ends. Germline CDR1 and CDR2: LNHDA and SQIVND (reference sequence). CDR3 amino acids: CASRPPGNEQYF. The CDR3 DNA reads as TGTGCCAGTAGGCCTCCAGGGAATGAGCAGTACTTC.

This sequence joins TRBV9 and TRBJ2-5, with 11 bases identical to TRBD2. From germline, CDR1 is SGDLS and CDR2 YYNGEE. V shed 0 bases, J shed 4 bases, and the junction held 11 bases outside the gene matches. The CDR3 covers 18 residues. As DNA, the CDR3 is TGTGCCAGCAGCGTAGCGCCTAGCGGGGGGCCTAGGGGAGAGACCCAGTACTTC. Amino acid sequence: CASSVAPSGGPRGETQYF.